The rows below give T cell receptor beta chains drawn from one sample of a study of control samples from healthy donors and cancer patients. Data came from immunoSEQ multiplex PCR; TCRdb stores just in-frame clones and leaves some out. Of around 72,000 clones listed, 75% to 90% were seen once; the top ten hold about 15%. What was sequenced was blood. The receptor source for this set is a man aged 50-60 years in good health. Each CDR3 is given with its conserved first and last residue. D genes are given only for firm matches. Rows may omit the clone size; those that give it use once, few, many or a size class.

D | J | size | V | CDR3 | DNA
TRBD2 | TRBJ2-3 | - | TRBV3-1/TRBV3-2 | CASSHTTSGSTDTQYF | TGTGCCAGCAGCCACACGACTAGCGGGAGTACAGATACGCAGTATTTT
- | TRBJ2-7 | few | TRBV7-2 | CASAVVGAREQYF | TGTGCCAGCGCTGTGGTAGGGGCGCGGGAGCAGTACTTC
- | TRBJ1-2 | - | TRBV12-5 | CASGLDPQGSGYGYTF | TGTGCTAGTGGTTTGGACCCCCAGGGGAGCGGCTATGGCTACACCTTC
- | TRBJ2-6 | - | TRBV4-2 | CASSQDRARLSSGANVLTF | TGTGCCAGCAGCCAAGATCGGGCCAGGTTGAGCTCTGGGGCCAACGTCCTGACTTTC
- | TRBJ2-2 | - | TRBV10-3 | CAISDGRVGWELFF | TGTGCCATCAGTGATGGAAGGGTTGGGTGGGAGCTGTTTTTT
- | TRBJ1-3 | - | TRBV24-1 | CATSDSRTPARTGNTIYF | TGTGCCACCAGTGACAGTCGAACTCCTGCTCGCACTGGAAACACCATATATTTT
- | TRBJ2-3 | - | TRBV18 | CASSLNGGKNTDTQYF | TGTGCCAGCTCATTGAACGGCGGGAAGAACACAGATACGCAGTATTTT
TRBD1 | TRBJ1-2 | - | TRBV6-5 | CASSYRTGLYGYTF | TGTGCCAGCAGTTATCGGACAGGACTCTATGGCTACACCTTC
- | TRBJ2-1 | - | TRBV7-9 | CASSMRGESDEQFF | TGTGCCAGCAGCATGAGGGGTGAAAGTGATGAGCAGTTCTTC
- | TRBJ1-1 | - | TRBV5-4 | CASSLNPTVTEAFF | TGTGCCAGCAGCTTAAACCCGACTGTGACTGAAGCTTTCTTT
- | TRBJ2-2 | - | TRBV24-1 | CATSVGFSDTGELFF | TGTGCCACCAGTGTGGGTTTTTCAGACACCGGGGAGCTGTTTTTT
- | TRBJ1-1 | - | TRBV7-2 | CASSLGVLGVGRVTEAFF | TGTGCCAGCAGCTTAGGTGTTCTGGGGGTGGGCCGGGTGACTGAAGCTTTCTTT
- | TRBJ1-3 | few | TRBV3-1/TRBV3-2 | CASSQALIGASGNTIYF | TGTGCCAGCAGCCAAGCCCTCATCGGCGCCTCTGGAAACACCATATATTTT